This T cell receptor beta chain was identified in a study of cytomegalovirus exposure and HLA in healthy donors. The wider study: From approximately 170 million T cells, an earlier analysis saw approximately 120 million unique TCR beta sequences. Study observations and caveats: Apparent HLA restriction characterized most CMV-associated TCR beta chains in a later analysis. Specificity of a few CMV-associated chains for CMV antigens was verified in vitro.

This CDR3 is 14 amino acids long. The ends lost 3 bases at V and 6 bases at J; junction bases unmatched: 7. The germline CDR1 and CDR2 sequences are SGDLS and YYNGEE. Of note for this clone: Its antigen is still unknown.

The PCR made use of 60 Vbeta and 13 Jbeta primers. The method was immunoSEQ multiplex PCR; TCRdb's version includes in-frame clones alone and lacks a portion of them. This sample has about 220,000 clones, with approximately 88% found just once. The specimen was PBMCs. The clonotype comes from a boy aged 2 to 10 in good health and CMV-seronegative. V usage is TRBV9 and J usage is TRBJ2-7; TRBD1 matches 9 bases. CDR3: CASSEGDRDSEQYF. The DNA for the CDR3 is TGTGCCAGCAGCGAGGGGGACAGGGATTCCGAGCAGTACTTC.